This T cell receptor (beta chain) was recovered during a study of CD8 T cells in ankylosing spondylitis. Study-wide results and caveats: Peripheral blood held disease-linked clones only at relatively low frequency, and these were CD8+.

Molecular-barcoded quantitative 5'-RACE produced these TCR beta libraries. TCRdb reprocessed the 5' RACE reads with MiXCR, giving one entry per CDR3 protein. Here the sample spans about 160,000 distinct CDR3 sequences, approximately 44% being singletons. Comment on this clonotype: The antigen is not known.

Germline V lookup: CDR1 MNHEY, CDR2 SVGEGT. The CDR3 extends over 17 amino acids. The trim removed 6 bases at V and 0 bases at J, leaving 9 bases unmatched. The V and J genes are TRBV6-2 or TRBV6-3 and TRBJ2-3; 10 bases match TRBD2. The receptor was derived from a male donor with ankylosing spondylitis. Sequenced input: synovial fluid, either unsorted or a sorted T cell fraction (not recorded which). The CDR3 nucleotides read TGTGCCAGCAGCTTACTCGGGACTAGCGAGAGCACAGATACGCAGTATTTT. Amino acids: CASSLLGTSESTDTQYF.